The 6 T cell receptor beta chains listed next were all sequenced from one sample in a study of T cells in Graves' hyperthyroidism and ophthalmopathy. Amplification yielded TCR beta CDR3 regions, with RNA transcripts as the source. HTBI primers were employed in a first-round RT-PCR of the TCR CDR3. MiXCR was run by TCRdb on the multiplex PCR reads, yielding one entry per CDR3 protein. The sample lists about 98,000 distinct CDR3 sequences; around 42% were seen once. The sample taken for sequencing was peripheral blood or thyroid tissue (not recorded which). These receptors were collected from a woman aged 30 to 39 with Graves' hyperthyroidism.

The CDR3 loop is CASCPGLAGGLTDTQYF. The CDR3 DNA reads TGCGCCAGCTGCCCGGGACTAGCGGGAGGGCTCACAGATACGCAGTATTTT. The rearrangement links TRBV5-1 to TRBJ2-3, with 16 nucleotides matching TRBD2. J lost 2 bases, V lost 7 bases, and 7 bases had no gene match. CDR3 length: 17 residues. The germline V gene has CDR1 SGHRS and CDR2 YFSETQ.

Worth noting for this clonotype: This likely comes from a read error, as the CDR3 has no conserved phenylalanine or tryptophan at its end. The DNA is omitted, as the CDR3 cannot be located on it reliably, and the CDR3 follows TCRdb's listing. This sequence joins TRBV6-1 and TRBJ2-6; the table's D call of TRBD2 was not tested on the DNA. CDR1 is MNHNS, CDR2 SASEGT, per germline. With termini counted, the CDR3 has 16 amino acids. CDR3 sequence reads: CASLAGGPDGANVLVL.

This clonotype was recorded many times. The chain links TRBV4-2 to TRBJ2-5; TRBD1 aligns across 9 bases. J lost 2 bases, V lost 3 bases, and 7 bases had no gene match. The length of the CDR3 is 16 residues. Germline CDR1 and CDR2: LGHNA and YNFKEQ. CDR3 nucleotides: TGTGCCAGCAGCCAGCCAACGGGACAGGGTCAAGAGACCCAGTACTTC. This codes for CASSQPTGQGQETQYF.

This clonotype was detected ten times or more. The DNA for the CDR3 is TGCGCCAGCAGCTTGCCGAGGGGGGGGCAAGAGACCCAGTACTTC. This codes for CASSLPRGGQETQYF. The chain employs TRBV5-1 and TRBJ2-5; maybe TRBD2 (7 bases). This CDR3 has 15 amino acids. Germline V CDR1 and CDR2: SGHRS, YFSETQ. The V end lost 1 base, the J end lost 2 bases, and 12 bases lay between the germline ends.

In this sample, this clonotype turned up many times. The genes are TRBV14 and TRBJ1-2; maybe TRBD1 (5 bases). CDR1 is SGHDN, CDR2 FVKESK, per germline. The CDR3 contains 15 residues. V gave up 4 bases and J gave up 5 bases, with 17 bases separating them. The CDR3: CASSPWLAGGYGYTF. The CDR3 nucleotides read TGTGCCAGCAGCCCCTGGTTGGCCGGGGGATATGGCTACACCTTC. Filled out from reference TRBV14 and TRBJ1-2, the complete variable domain reads EAGVTQFPSHSVIEKGQTVTLRCDPISGHDNLYWYRRVMGKEIKFLLHFVKESKQDESGMPNNRFLAERTGGTYSTLKVQPAELEDSGVYFCASSPWLAGGYGYTFGSGTRLTVV.

This clonotype was seen many times. The chain has TRBV2 and TRBJ1-2; D is perhaps TRBD1 (5 bases). CDR1 SNHLY and CDR2 FYNNEI come from the germline V gene. The ends were cut back, 2 bases at V and 8 bases at J, with 9 bases in the middle. This CDR3 region has 12 residues. The CDR3 DNA sequence: TGTGCCAGCAGTGAAAGGGGTTACGGCTACACCTTC. Its protein product is CASSERGYGYTF.